The rows below give T cell receptor beta chains drawn from one sample of a study of vaccination and CD4 T cells after COVID-19. Antigen specificity for these receptors is unknown. TCRdb processed the PCR reads anew with MiXCR; each CDR3 protein has one entry. The repertoire holds about 27,000 distinct CDR3 sequences, with about 66% as singletons. Here the sequenced sample was CD4+ T cells from blood, cultured in vitro, taken after SARS-CoV-2 vaccination. Receptors were obtained from a human donor who received a COVID-19 vaccine. The CDR3 runs from the conserved cysteine through the conserved F or W. The D gene is left open where the match is weak. Clone size is not always given. Where it is, it says once, few, many or a class for expanded clones.

d_call	clone_size	v_call	j_call	cdr3_nt	cdr3_aa
NA	NA	TRBV6-5	TRBJ1-1	TGTGCCAGCAGTTTTCTCTATTCCCAGGGGAACACTGAAGCTTTCTTT	CASSFLYSQGNTEAFF
NA	NA	TRBV18	TRBJ2-7	TGTGCCAGCACTATAAACGTAGGCAACGAGCAGTACTTC	CASTINVGNEQYF
NA	few	TRBV5-1	TRBJ2-5	TGCGCCAGCAGCTTGATATCATCCCCCGGGGACCAAGAGACCCAGTACTTC	CASSLISSPGDQETQYF
NA	NA	TRBV10-1	TRBJ1-6	TGCGCCAGCAGCCCTACAGGGTTGGATTCACCCCTCCACTTT	CASSPTGLDSPLHF
TRBD2	NA	TRBV29-1	TRBJ2-1	TGCAGCGTTGAAGCCGGCAGCGGGGGGGTTCATGAGCAGTTCTTC	CSVEAGSGGVHEQFF
NA	few	TRBV7-9	TRBJ1-1	TGTGCCAGCAGCTGGTCCGGGACGGTAAACACTGAAGCTTTCTTT	CASSWSGTVNTEAFF
TRBD2	few	TRBV7-2	TRBJ2-5	TGTGCCAGCAGCGGGGAAGCGGGGGGGCGAGAGACCCAGTACTTC	CASSGEAGGRETQYF
TRBD1	NA	TRBV9	TRBJ1-3	TGTGCCAGCAGCGCCGGACAGGCGGCCTCTGGAAACACCATATATTTT	CASSAGQAASGNTIYF
TRBD1	NA	TRBV7-2	TRBJ1-6	TGTGCCAGCAGCTCCACACCTCCGGGACAGCTTAATTCACCCCTCCACTTT	CASSSTPPGQLNSPLHF
NA	once	TRBV2	TRBJ1-2	TGTGCCAGCAGTGCCCCCCGGGGGCGAGACTATGGCTACACCTTC	CASSAPRGRDYGYTF
TRBD1	NA	TRBV11-2	TRBJ1-2	TGTGCCAGCAGCCCTGGACAGGGGGCCTATGGCTACACCTTC	CASSPGQGAYGYTF
NA	NA	TRBV12-3/TRBV12-4	TRBJ1-3	TGTGCCAGCAGTTTGTTCGAGGCAGGAAACACCATATATTTT	CASSLFEAGNTIYF
NA	NA	TRBV20-1	TRBJ2-3	TGCAGTCTGGGGCGCGGAACAGATACGCAGTATTTT	CSLGRGTDTQYF
NA	NA	TRBV25-1	TRBJ1-2	TGTGCCAGCAGAGGGGGAAACTATGGCTACACCTTC	CASRGGNYGYTF
NA	NA	TRBV25-1	TRBJ1-4	TGTGCCAGCTTGGGCCCAAATGAAAAACTGTTTTTT	CASLGPNEKLFF
NA	NA	TRBV2	TRBJ1-1	TGTGCCAGCAGTGACCGTGGGGGGGGCACTGAAGCTTTCTTT	CASSDRGGGTEAFF
TRBD2	NA	TRBV12-3/TRBV12-4	TRBJ2-3	TGTGCCAGCAGTTTCGGTCTAGCGGGGGACAGTAGCACAGATACGCAGTATTTT	CASSFGLAGDSSTDTQYF
NA	NA	TRBV7-2	TRBJ1-1	TGTGCCAGCAGCATACCACAGCTATTGAACACTGAAGCTTTCTTT	CASSIPQLLNTEAFF
NA	few	TRBV6-5	TRBJ1-2	TGTGCCAGCAGTTCGCTGATAGACTATGGCTACACCTTC	CASSSLIDYGYTF
TRBD1	once	TRBV19	TRBJ1-1	TGTGCCACCGGAGGACAGGGGGCTGAAAGCTCTGAAGCTTTCTTT	CATGGQGAESSEAFF
NA	NA	TRBV2	TRBJ1-2	TGTGCCAGCAGTGAAGAGGGGTATGGCTACACCTTC	CASSEEGYGYTF
NA	few	TRBV7-9	TRBJ1-3	TGTGCCACTCATCAGGTCTCTGGAAACACCATATATTTT	CATHQVSGNTIYF
NA	few	TRBV12-3/TRBV12-4	TRBJ1-5	TGTGCCAGCAGTTTACTGGAGAATCAGCCCCAGCATTTT	CASSLLENQPQHF
NA	few	TRBV6-5	TRBJ1-1	TGTGCCAGCAGTTACGACGGGATGAACACTGAAGCTTTCTTT	CASSYDGMNTEAFF
TRBD2	NA	TRBV20-1	TRBJ2-3	TGCAGTGCTAGTTTCCCCCAGGGCGGAGCGGGGAAGACAGATACGCAGTATTTT	CSASFPQGGAGKTDTQYF
NA	NA	TRBV20-1	TRBJ2-3	TGCAGTGCTAGAGGGGGCAAAGGGATCACAGATACGCAGTATTTT	CSARGGKGITDTQYF
NA	NA	TRBV5-1	TRBJ2-6	TGCGCCAGCGGGTGGGGGTCTGGGGCCAACGTCCTGACTTTC	CASGWGSGANVLTF
NA	few	TRBV27	TRBJ1-6	TGTGCCAGCAGTTTAAGGAGGCCGTATAATTCACCCCTCCACTTT	CASSLRRPYNSPLHF
NA	few	TRBV24-1	TRBJ2-7	TGTGCCACCAGTGATTCCGACAGCTACGAGCAGTACTTC	CATSDSDSYEQYF
NA	NA	TRBV7-3	TRBJ1-1	TGTGCCAGCAGCGAAAATATAGGAGGTAGGCGGGCGTCCACTGAAGCTTTCTTT	CASSENIGGRRASTEAFF
TRBD2	NA	TRBV12-3/TRBV12-4	TRBJ2-5	TGTGCCAGCAGTCCAAGACTAGCGGGAGAGACCCAGTACTTC	CASSPRLAGETQYF
NA	NA	TRBV19	TRBJ2-7	TGTGCCAGTAGTCGATCCGGGACGTTTAGATACGAGCAGTACTTC	CASSRSGTFRYEQYF
NA	few	TRBV27	TRBJ1-2	TGTGCCAGCAGGGCCCGAACAGAGTCAGGCTACACCTTC	CASRARTESGYTF
NA	once	TRBV2	TRBJ2-5	TGTGCCAGCAAGGAGGCAGGGGAAGAGACCCAGTACTTC	CASKEAGEETQYF
NA	NA	TRBV6-1	TRBJ2-7	TGTGCCAGCTCTTACCGGGACACCAACTCCTACGAGCAGTACTTC	CASSYRDTNSYEQYF
NA	NA	TRBV6-1	TRBJ2-4	TGTGCCAGCAGCCCCGTTAGGGCCAAAAACATTCAGTACTTC	CASSPVRAKNIQYF
TRBD2	NA	TRBV5-1	TRBJ2-1	TGCGCCAGCAGAACTAGCGATGAGCAGTTCTTC	CASRTSDEQFF
NA	few	TRBV24-1	TRBJ1-5	TGTGCCACCAGTACGGACATCTCCAATCAGCCCCAGCATTTT	CATSTDISNQPQHF
NA	NA	TRBV6-1	TRBJ1-2	TGTGCCAGCAGGGAGGGACGTTCGGGCTACACCTTC	CASREGRSGYTF
NA	NA	TRBV12-3/TRBV12-4	TRBJ1-5	TGTGCCAGCGGGGCATCCAGCAATCAGCCCCAGCATTTT	CASGASSNQPQHF
TRBD1	NA	TRBV6-1	TRBJ2-7	TGTGCCAGCAGGGGGGGGACAGGGGTCTACGAGCAGTACTTC	CASRGGTGVYEQYF
NA	NA	TRBV27	TRBJ2-7	TGTGCCAGCAGTTTGGCAGGGAGGAACCCCTACGAGCAGTACTTC	CASSLAGRNPYEQYF
TRBD2	few	TRBV7-2	TRBJ2-1	TGTGCCAGCAGCTCAACTAGCGGGGGGGCATTGGGTGAGCAGTTCTTC	CASSSTSGGALGEQFF
TRBD1	few	TRBV7-6	TRBJ2-7	TGTGCCAGCAGCTTAGGGGACAGGGGGTTGTGGGAGCAGTACTTC	CASSLGDRGLWEQYF
NA	few	TRBV5-4	TRBJ1-2	TGTGCCAGCAGCACCCCGACAGGTACCTATGGCTACACCTTC	CASSTPTGTYGYTF
NA	NA	TRBV12-3/TRBV12-4	TRBJ1-2	TGTGCCAGCAGTTTATCCAGCTACTATGGCTACACCTTC	CASSLSSYYGYTF
NA	few	TRBV7-8	TRBJ1-2	TGTGCCAGCAGCTCGGTAATCGGACGGGGAAACTATGGCTACACCTTC	CASSSVIGRGNYGYTF
NA	NA	TRBV6-1	TRBJ1-5	TGTGCCAGCAGTGAAGCCTTGGGGTTGAATCAGCCCCAGCATTTT	CASSEALGLNQPQHF
NA	NA	TRBV6-5	TRBJ1-1	TGTGCCAGCAGTTACGACCACCCGACAGCCTACACTGAAGCTTTCTTT	CASSYDHPTAYTEAFF
NA	NA	TRBV7-8	TRBJ1-5	TGTGCCAGCAGCCTCACAGGGTCGAGTCAGCCCCAGCATTTT	CASSLTGSSQPQHF
TRBD1	few	TRBV12-3/TRBV12-4	TRBJ2-2	TGTGCCAGCAGTCGGACAGGGATGGGCACCGGGGAGCTGTTTTTT	CASSRTGMGTGELFF
NA	NA	TRBV5-3	TRBJ1-5	TGTGCCAGAAGCTTGGTTGGGACTGTCAAAAACCATCAGCCCCAGCATTTT	CARSLVGTVKNHQPQHF
NA	NA	TRBV11-2	TRBJ1-5	TGTGCCAGCAGCCCTCGGGATCTTCGGCCCCAGCATTTT	CASSPRDLRPQHF
NA	NA	TRBV6-1	TRBJ1-4	TGTGCCAGCAGGTCCCAGTGGGGAAAACTGTTTTTT	CASRSQWGKLFF
NA	once	TRBV12-3/TRBV12-4	TRBJ1-2	TGTGCCAGCAGTTTAACGGGGGGCTATGGCTACACCTTC	CASSLTGGYGYTF
TRBD2	NA	TRBV6-1	TRBJ2-3	TGTGCCAGCAGCCAGGAGCGGGGGGGGTGGAATACGCAGTATTTT	CASSQERGGWNTQYF